What follows is one T cell receptor (beta chain) and its context. Germline V gives CDR1 SQVTM, CDR2 ANQGSEA. This CDR3 is built from 8 residues. Between the trimmed V and J ends, which lost 5 bases and 14 bases, there was a span of 9 bases. The data were obtained in a study of CD8 T cells in ankylosing spondylitis. Quantitative 5'-RACE was performed with molecular barcodes, and it yielded the TCR beta libraries. TCRdb recomputed calls from the 5' RACE reads with MiXCR, one row per CDR3 protein. The table records 200,000 to 300,000 distinct CDR3 sequences, about 10% of them present only once. This TCR was sampled from a male donor with ankylosing spondylitis or in good health (not recorded which). The V call is TRBV29-1, the J call TRBJ1-1; D unresolved. What was sequenced was blood, either unsorted or a sorted T cell fraction (not recorded which). For the CDR3, the DNA is TGCAGCGTTCCTCCTTCGTTCTTT. Amino acid sequence: CSVPPSFF.